Shown below are 19 T cell receptor beta chains from a single sample sequenced in a study of neurological immune-mediated disorders. TCRdb re-called the 5' RACE reads with MiXCR, one entry per CDR3 protein. The data hold 50,000 to 80,000 distinct CDR3 sequences, with about 4.9% observed a single time. Sequencing was performed on PBMCs. These receptors were taken from a young man with multiple sclerosis.

This clonotype has ten or more counts. This chain uses TRBV10-3 with TRBJ2-7; 10 bases are shared with TRBD2. Per the germline V gene, CDR1 is ENHRY and CDR2 is SYGVKD. V shed 10 bases and J 6 bases; nucleotides not matched to a gene: 12. The CDR3 has 14 residues. CDR3 protein: CATLAGAFPGEQYV. The CDR3 coding sequence is TGTGCCACCCTAGCGGGGGCGTTCCCGGGCGAGCAGTACGTC.

The table lists this clonotype with many counts. The chain uses TRBV4-1 and TRBJ1-5, with D unclear. CDR3 length: 17 amino acids. The V end lost 0 bases, the J end lost 0 bases, and 12 bases lay between the germline ends. CDR1 and CDR2 (germline): MGHRA, YSYEKL. The CDR3 sequence: CASSQEVGFYSNQPQHF. Written as DNA, the CDR3 is TGCGCCAGCAGCCAAGAGGTAGGATTTTATAGCAATCAGCCCCAGCATTTT.

This clonotype was observed many times. CDR3 DNA: TGCAGCGTTGGTTGGGGAAACACTGAAGCTTTCTTT. This translates into CSVGWGNTEAFF. This sequence joins TRBV29-1 and TRBJ1-1; D gene uncertain. Germline CDR1 is SQVTM and CDR2 is ANQGSEA. Trimming took 4 bases from V and 2 from J, leaving 8 bases between them. The CDR3 is made up of 12 amino acids.

This clonotype was counted at least ten times. This chain connects TRBV9 to TRBJ2-2, with unresolved D. Trimming took 0 bases from V and 10 from J, leaving 19 bases between them. The CDR3 sequence is 16 residues long. Germline V gene data show CDR1 as SGDLS and CDR2 as YYNGEE. The CDR3 here is CASSVAASLVDEELFF. The CDR3 DNA reads TGTGCCAGCAGCGTAGCTGCCTCCTTAGTAGACGAGGAGCTGTTTTTT.

The J gene is TRBJ2-5, the V gene TRBV5-4, with 14 bases identical to TRBD2. The CDR3 contains 16 residues. Germline V gene sequence: CDR1 SGHNT, CDR2 YYREEE (reference sequence). Trimming removed 3 bases from V and 8 bases from J; junction bases left unmatched: 9. Written as DNA, the CDR3 is TGTGCCAGCAGCTCACCCGGGACTAGCGGGGGTAAAACCCAGTACTTC. Its translation: CASSSPGTSGGKTQYF.

This clonotype has a count of ten or more. The CDR3 DNA follows: TGTGCCAGCAGTTACTCGCGGGGAAACACTGAAGCTTTCTTT. Its translation: CASSYSRGNTEAFF. The chain has TRBV6-5 and TRBJ1-1; D call uncertain. In germline, CDR1 is MNHEY, CDR2 SVGAGI. V lost 0 bases, J lost 2 bases, and 7 bases lay in between. This CDR3 has 14 amino acids.

This clonotype was picked up many times. This chain links TRBV15 with TRBJ1-2, with D possibly TRBD1 on 6 matching bases. This CDR3 region has 15 residues. Trimming pared 0 bases from V and 12 bases from J, leaving 20 bases between. Germline assignment: CDR1 LNHNV and CDR2 YYDKDF (reference sequence). Here the CDR3 DNA reads TGTGCCACCAGCAGAGATTTCGCGGGGGGCCGTCCAAACACCTTC. This gives the protein CATSRDFAGGRPNTF.

At least ten counts were recorded for this clonotype. The chain combines TRBV5-4 with TRBJ2-1; TRBD1 matches at 7 bases. Unmatched junction bases numbered 4, after V lost 2 bases and J lost 5 bases. CDR1 and CDR2 (germline): SGHNT, YYREEE (reference sequence). The CDR3 has 14 amino acids. This CDR3 reads CASSFLTGDNEQFF. In nucleotides, the CDR3 is TGTGCCAGCAGCTTCTTAACAGGGGACAATGAGCAGTTCTTC.

In its sample, this clonotype was seen many times. The gene calls are TRBV5-1 and TRBJ2-3; the D is unclear. This CDR3 has 13 residues. V dropped 0 bases and J dropped 2 bases, with 4 bases sitting between them. Germline-derived CDR1 and CDR2 are SGHRS and YFSETQ. In nucleotides, the CDR3 is TGCGCCAGCAGCTTGGAGAACACAGATACGCAGTATTTT. Translating gives CASSLENTDTQYF.

In its sample, this clonotype was seen many times. The chain combines TRBV11-2 with TRBJ2-3; TRBD1 is a possible D gene (6 bases). V lost 1 base and J lost 12, with 17 bases in between. Germline values: CDR1 SGHAT, CDR2 FQNNGV. This CDR3 contains 14 residues. CDR3 DNA: TGTGCCAGCAGCTTAGTATCGGTTGCAGGGGTTCAGTATTTT. It codes for CASSLVSVAGVQYF.

This clonotype has ten or more counts. V usage is TRBV6-5 and J usage is TRBJ1-2, with TRBD1 matching over 8 bases. V dropped 2 bases and J dropped 4; count of bases not matched to a gene: 6. CDR1 MNHEY and CDR2 SVGAGI come from the germline V gene. The CDR3 length is 15 residues. The chain's CDR3 is CASSYRGQGSYGYTF. CDR3 bases: TGTGCCAGCAGTTACCGTGGACAGGGAAGCTATGGCTACACCTTC.

In this sample, this clonotype turned up many times. The chain employs TRBV11-2 and TRBJ2-3, with 7 nucleotides matching TRBD1. There are 15 residues in the CDR3. V was pared by 5 bases and J by 0 bases, with 5 bases of the junction left unmatched. CDR1 is SGHAT and CDR2 is FQNNGV in the germline V gene. This CDR3 is CASSPGQLSTDTQYF. DNA for the CDR3: TGTGCCAGCAGCCCGGGACAGCTAAGCACAGATACGCAGTATTTT.

This clonotype was recorded many times. The chain has TRBV10-2 and TRBJ2-7; D perhaps matches TRBD2 (5 bases). Germline V gene data show CDR1 as WSHSY and CDR2 as SAAADI. The CDR3 has 13 amino acids. Trimming pared 3 bases from V and 1 base from J, leaving 7 bases between. The CDR3 DNA reads TGCGCCAGCAGTGAAGAGGGTTCCTACGAGCAGTACTTC. It translates to CASSEEGSYEQYF.

V is TRBV6-1 and J is TRBJ1-1, with D possibly TRBD1 on 5 matching bases. The CDR3 has 15 amino acids. Germline CDR1 MNHNS, CDR2 SASEGT. V gave up 10 bases and J gave up 5 bases, with 23 bases separating them. CDR3 residues: CATDRATRGGTEAFF. The CDR3 DNA follows: TGTGCCACAGACCGGGCTACAAGGGGAGGTACTGAAGCTTTCTTT.

V is TRBV4-1 and J is TRBJ1-1; D is ambiguous. The CDR3 runs to 16 residues. The germline gives CDR1 MGHRA, CDR2 YSYEKL. V lost 0 bases and J 2 bases, leaving 13 bases between the germline ends. This chain's CDR3 is CASSQDVGSTNTEAFF. CDR3 DNA sequence: TGCGCCAGCAGCCAAGATGTAGGGAGCACTAACACTGAAGCTTTCTTT.

This clonotype was counted many times. The chain couples TRBV15 to TRBJ1-1; the D gene is possibly TRBD1 (5 bases). Germline assignment: CDR1 LNHNV and CDR2 YYDKDF (reference sequence). Trimming took 0 bases from V and 5 from J, leaving 19 bases between them. CDR3 length: 17 amino acids. This chain's CDR3 is CATSRDMFRGVMTEAFF. In nucleotides, the CDR3 is TGTGCCACCAGCAGAGATATGTTCCGGGGGGTCATGACTGAAGCTTTCTTT.

This clonotype was seen more than once but under ten times. The chain employs TRBV20-1 and TRBJ2-1; D remains ambiguous. The CDR3 covers 15 residues. V lost 6 bases and J lost 1, with 16 bases in between. Germline CDR1 DFQATT, CDR2 SNEGSKA (reference sequence). The CDR3 here is CSALSHVVSYNEQFF. DNA of the CDR3: TGCAGTGCCTTGTCGCATGTAGTTTCCTACAATGAGCAGTTCTTC.

This sequence joins TRBV5-6 and TRBJ2-1; D is tentatively TRBD1 or TRBD2 (5 bases each). Germline CDR1 reads SGHDT; CDR2 reads YYEEEE. V dropped 2 bases and J dropped 9 bases, with 12 bases sitting between them. The CDR3 is 13 amino acids. Here the CDR3 reads CASSFTAGTEQFF. The CDR3 nucleotides read TGTGCCAGCAGCTTCACCGCCGGGACTGAGCAGTTCTTC.

This clonotype was seen ten or more times. V and J are TRBV27 and TRBJ2-4, with D possibly matching TRBD1 (7 bases). This CDR3 region has 15 residues. V shed 1 base and J shed 7 bases, with 14 bases lying between them. Per germline, CDR1 MNHEY and CDR2 SMNVEV (reference sequence). In nucleotides, the CDR3 is TGTGCCAGCAGTTTATGGAGGCCAGGGGGGAACATTCAGTACTTC. Translating gives CASSLWRPGGNIQYF.